This T cell receptor beta chain was observed in a study of PD-L1 blockade in urothelial cancer. In this sample, this clone turned up once. Time point noted: pretreatment peripheral blood. Germline loops: CDR1 LNHDA, CDR2 SQIVND (reference sequence). The V gene end was trimmed by 6 bases and the J gene end by 6 bases; junction bases not matched to a gene: 10. The length of the CDR3 is 15 residues. Synthetic TCR analog templates were spiked into each PCR. Clones were sequenced by immunoSEQ multiplex PCR, and TCRdb holds only the in-frame ones, with some missing. The sample yields about 45,000 clones, roughly 88% seen once.

Sequenced here: PBMCs, sampled around atezolizumab (anti-PD-L1) treatment. The sequence was obtained from a donor at least 40 years old with urothelial cancer. The V call is TRBV19, the J call TRBJ1-5; 8 positions match TRBD1. The CDR3 sequence: CASSPDRGVGQPQHF. DNA for the CDR3: TGTGCCAGTAGCCCCGACAGGGGAGTGGGTCAGCCCCAGCATTTT.